These 10 T cell receptor beta chains share one sample of origin, sequenced in a study of blood T cell repertoires in COVID-19. Repertoires were generated with immunoSEQ multiplex PCR, while TCRdb's copy carries only in-frame clones and drops some. The sample has tens of thousands of clones, approximately 90% seen once; the top ten hold about 7%. Source material: peripheral blood. These receptors originate from a human donor in a cohort sampled during active COVID-19.

The sample holds a few counts of this clone. This rearrangement joins TRBV5-1 to TRBJ2-2; 7 nucleotides match TRBD1. The V gene end was trimmed by 4 bases and the J gene end by 2 bases; junction bases not matched to a gene: 5. This CDR3 is 15 amino acids long. Germline CDR1 reads SGHRS; CDR2 reads YFSETQ. This CDR3 is CASSEGQLNTGELFF. CDR3 in DNA: TGCGCCAGCAGCGAGGGACAGCTTAACACCGGGGAGCTGTTTTTT.

The rearrangement uses TRBV18 and TRBJ2-3, with TRBD1 matching 9 bases. CDR1 and CDR2 (germline): KGHSH, LQKENI. This CDR3 comprises 15 residues. The J segment lost 6 bases and the V segment lost 3 bases, leaving 7 bases of the junction unmatched. As DNA, the CDR3 is TGTGCCAGCTCACCTAGACAGGGGGTAGAGGATACGCAGTATTTT. This codes for CASSPRQGVEDTQYF.

At least ten counts were recorded for this clone. The V and J genes are TRBV4-3 and TRBJ1-6; possibly TRBD1 for D (5 bases). V was pared by 1 base and J by 10 bases, with 20 bases between. Germline-derived CDR1 and CDR2 are LGHNA and YSLEER. This CDR3 spans 17 amino acids. Here the CDR3 reads CASSQVAVAQASSPLHF. CDR3 in DNA: TGCGCCAGCAGCCAAGTCGCTGTAGCACAGGCTTCGTCACCCCTCCACTTT.

The CDR3 loop is CASSHTAVYTF. CDR3 nucleotide sequence: TGTGCCAGCAGTCATACAGCGGTTTACACCTTC. The gene calls are TRBV12-3 or TRBV12-4 and TRBJ1-2; D remains unclear. The V and J ends lost 5 bases and 11 bases respectively, with 12 bases between them. This CDR3 region has 11 residues.

The rearrangement uses TRBV19 and TRBJ1-4; D gene uncertain. The germline V gene encodes CDR1 LNHDA and CDR2 SQIVND (reference sequence). V was trimmed by 6 bases and J by 8 bases, leaving 16 bases between them. The CDR3 loop spans 14 amino acids. The CDR3 is CASSNGGRREKLFF. In nucleotides, the CDR3 is TGTGCCAGTAGCAACGGAGGGAGGCGGGAAAAACTGTTTTTT.

This clone has only one observation. J is TRBJ2-1 and V is TRBV12-3 or TRBV12-4; maybe TRBD2 (5 bases). The CDR3 loop spans 12 amino acids. Deletions cut 7 bases from V and 8 bases from J, with 12 bases between. Written as DNA, the CDR3 is TGTGCCAGCACCCGGAAGAGGGATGAGCAGTTCTTC. This translates into CASTRKRDEQFF.

The chain recombines TRBV30 with TRBJ2-7; the D gene is possibly TRBD2 (5 bases). Germline V lookup: CDR1 GTSNPN, CDR2 SVGIG (reference sequence). Trimming took 3 bases from V and 2 from J, leaving 14 bases between them. This CDR3 is built from 14 residues. CDR3 coding DNA: TGTGCCTGGAGAGGTCGGGGAATTCCCTACGAGCAGTACTTC. Protein: CAWRGRGIPYEQYF. The complete variable domain, with remaining parts taken from reference TRBV30 and TRBJ2-7, reads SQTIHQWPATLVQPVGSPLSLECTVEGTSNPNLYWYRQAAGRGLQLLFYSVGIGQISSEVPQNLSASRPQDRQFILSSKKLLLSDSGFYLCAWRGRGIPYEQYFGPGTRLTVT.

This clone has just one count. DNA for the CDR3: TGCAGCTGGGCGAGGGAGGATACGCAGTATTTT. It yields the protein CSWAREDTQYF. This chain connects TRBV29-1 to TRBJ2-3, with D possibly matching TRBD2 (5 bases). The germline V and J ends were trimmed by 8 bases and 6 bases, with 12 bases remaining between them. Germline V gene lookup returns CDR1 SQVTM and CDR2 ANQGSEA. CDR3 size: 11 residues.

The chain has TRBV18 and TRBJ2-7; 7 nucleotides agree with TRBD1. This CDR3 contains 15 residues. In germline, CDR1 is KGHSH, CDR2 LQKENI. V dropped 3 bases and J dropped 2; count of bases not matched to a gene: 7. DNA for the CDR3: TGTGCCAGCTCACCCGGGACAGTCCCCCCCTACGAGCAGTACTTC. Its translation is CASSPGTVPPYEQYF.

The V call is TRBV5-1, the J call TRBJ2-5; 8 positions agree with TRBD1. CDR1 SGHRS and CDR2 YFSETQ come from the germline V gene. V lost 7 bases and J lost 5; bases outside the gene matches: 16. The CDR3 is 16 amino acids. CDR3 loop: CASSLPRQGAGETQYF. CDR3 DNA: TGCGCCAGCTCCCTCCCCCGGCAGGGGGCAGGGGAGACCCAGTACTTC.